The 5 T cell receptor beta chains below were found in one sample sequenced in a study of cytomegalovirus exposure and HLA in healthy donors. Assay used: immunoSEQ multiplex PCR; TCRdb lists only in-frame clones, some missing. The sample carries fewer than 250,000 clones, about 86% recorded once. Sequencing was carried out using PBMCs. The receptors were sampled from a man aged 18 to 30 in good health and CMV-seronegative.

The rearrangement uses TRBV6-5 and TRBJ2-2; D may be TRBD1 (6 bases). The CDR3 has 13 residues. Germline V gene lookup returns CDR1 MNHEY and CDR2 SVGAGI. V gave up 4 bases and J gave up 6 bases, with 9 bases separating them. Here the CDR3 reads CASSSTGSGELFF. CDR3 sequence (DNA): TGTGCCAGCAGTTCTACAGGGTCCGGGGAGCTGTTTTTT.

The chain employs TRBV27 and TRBJ2-1; TRBD1 aligns across 7 bases. Germline CDR1 is MNHEY and CDR2 is SMNVEV (reference sequence). This CDR3 region has 12 residues. The V and J ends lost 5 bases and 7 bases, in that order; junction bases with no gene match: 2. The CDR3 reads CASSPTGNEQFF. For the CDR3, the DNA is TGTGCCAGCAGTCCGACAGGGAATGAGCAGTTCTTC.

The chain couples TRBV18 to TRBJ2-7, with D hard to call. This CDR3 has 12 residues. Trimming pared 3 bases from V and 5 bases from J, leaving 8 bases between. CDR1 is KGHSH and CDR2 is LQKENI in the germline V gene. DNA for the CDR3: TGTGCCAGCTCACCGAGTCTGGACGAGCAGTACTTC. Translated: CASSPSLDEQYF.

Worth noting for this clone: Relative to the germline gene, one junction end is altered; a read error may explain this. The chain links TRBV30 to TRBJ1-2; D may be TRBD1 (6 bases). CDR1 and CDR2 (germline): GTSNPN, SVGIG (reference sequence). The CDR3 spans 12 residues. This CDR3 is CAWSRGGAEASF. The CDR3 DNA reads as TGTGCCTGGAGTAGAGGGGGGGCCGAGGCTTCCTTC. The whole variable domain, remainder taken from reference TRBV30 and TRBJ1-2, is SQTIHQWPATLVQPVGSPLSLECTVEGTSNPNLYWYRQAAGRGLQLLFYSVGIGQISSEVPQNLSASRPQDRQFILSSKKLLLSDSGFYLCAWSRGGAEASFGSGTRLTVV.

V is TRBV5-1 and J is TRBJ1-6, with 9 bases matching TRBD1. The CDR3 consists of 15 residues. Germline CDR1 SGHRS, CDR2 YFSETQ. Trimming cost V 3 bases and J 6 bases; bases outside gene matches: 4. CDR3 DNA sequence: TGCGCCAGCAGCTACGGGACAGGGAGTAATTCACCCCTCCACTTT. The encoded protein is CASSYGTGSNSPLHF. The whole variable domain, filled in from reference TRBV5-1 and TRBJ1-6, reads KAGVTQTPRYLIKTRGQQVTLSCSPISGHRSVSWYQQTPGQGLQFLFEYFSETQRNKGNFPGRFSGRQFSNSRSEMNVSTLELGDSALYLCASSYGTGSNSPLHFGNGTRLTVT.